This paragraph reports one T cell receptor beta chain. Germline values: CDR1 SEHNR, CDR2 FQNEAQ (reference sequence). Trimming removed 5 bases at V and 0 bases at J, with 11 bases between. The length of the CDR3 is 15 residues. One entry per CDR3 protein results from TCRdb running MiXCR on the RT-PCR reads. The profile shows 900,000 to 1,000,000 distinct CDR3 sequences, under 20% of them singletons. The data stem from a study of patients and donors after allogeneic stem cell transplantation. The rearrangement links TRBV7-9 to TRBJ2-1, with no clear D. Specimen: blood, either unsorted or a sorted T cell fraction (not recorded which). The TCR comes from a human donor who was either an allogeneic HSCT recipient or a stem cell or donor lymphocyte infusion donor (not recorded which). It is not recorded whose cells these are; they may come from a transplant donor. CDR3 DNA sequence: TGTGCCAGCAGCCCCCACTCGAGCTCCTACAATGAGCAGTTCTTC. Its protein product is CASSPHSSSYNEQFF.